A single sample gave rise to the 14 T cell receptor beta chains below, sequenced in a study of blood T cell repertoires in COVID-19. Repertoires were generated with immunoSEQ multiplex PCR, while TCRdb's copy carries only in-frame clones and drops some. The top ten clones hold about 3.9% of a sample with some 160,000 clones, roughly nine tenths of them seen once. The sample comprised peripheral blood. These receptors were taken from a woman aged 70-85 years with acute or convalescent COVID-19.

The rearrangement joins TRBV4-2 to TRBJ1-5; 8 bases match TRBD1. The CDR3 runs 16 residues. Germline V CDR1 and CDR2: LGHNA, YNFKEQ. J gave up 7 bases and V 0 bases, and 8 bases lay outside the gene matches. The CDR3 is CASSQDSDRAGQPQHF. The CDR3 DNA reads as TGTGCCAGCAGCCAAGATTCGGACAGGGCAGGGCAGCCCCAGCATTTT.

This rearrangement joins TRBV4-1 to TRBJ1-5, with a possible D match to TRBD1 (5 bases). Trimming stripped 6 bases from V and 2 bases from J, with 14 bases between. The CDR3 runs 15 residues. Germline CDR1 MGHRA, CDR2 YSYEKL. CDR3 in DNA: TGCGCCAGCAGTCCGGTCGGGGGAGGCAATCAGCCCCAGCATTTT. Translation: CASSPVGGGNQPQHF.

The CDR3 sequence is CAISEAGDYGYTF. In DNA form, the CDR3 reads TGTGCCATCAGTGAAGCAGGGGACTATGGCTACACCTTC. This chain connects TRBV10-3 to TRBJ1-2; D is perhaps TRBD1 (6 bases). V was pared by 3 bases and J by 3 bases, with 8 bases between. CDR3 length: 13 amino acids. Germline V gene data show CDR1 as ENHRY and CDR2 as SYGVKD.

This rearrangement joins TRBV7-9 to TRBJ1-3; D gene uncertain. V was pared by 8 bases and J by 4 bases, with 15 bases between. There are 14 residues in the CDR3. The V gene's germline CDR1 is SEHNR and CDR2 FQNEAQ (reference sequence). The chain's CDR3 is CASRDGGLGNTIYF. As DNA, the CDR3 is TGTGCCAGCCGAGACGGAGGCCTGGGAAACACCATATATTTT.

Only a few counts were recorded for this clone. The rearrangement uses TRBV28 and TRBJ1-1; a weak D match, TRBD1 (6 bases). The CDR3 has 14 amino acids. Trimming removed 6 bases from V and 4 bases from J, with 15 bases in between. From germline, CDR1 is MDHEN and CDR2 SYDVKM. CDR3 DNA: TGTGCCAGCAGGGCGGGGGGCTCGGTCACTGAAGCTTTCTTT. Protein product: CASRAGGSVTEAFF.

The chain combines TRBV11-3 with TRBJ2-5; D call uncertain. Trimming removed 3 bases at V and 1 base at J, with 15 bases between. There are 16 residues in the CDR3. The germline V gene encodes CDR1 SGHNT and CDR2 YENEEA. The CDR3 bases are TGTGCCAGCAGCTTCGGTTTGGAGCGAAGCCAAGAGACCCAGTACTTC. Translating gives CASSFGLERSQETQYF.

The V gene is TRBV6-5, the J gene TRBJ1-2; D is possibly TRBD1 (6 bases). The V gene lost 6 bases and the J gene lost 6 bases, with 14 bases spanning the gap. This CDR3 has 13 amino acids. Germline CDR1 is MNHEY and CDR2 is SVGAGI. CDR3 DNA sequence: TGTGCCAGCAGGGCAAACAGGGAGCATGGCTACACCTTC. Its translation is CASRANREHGYTF.

This clone was seen a handful of times. The chain carries TRBV28 and TRBJ2-4, with 8 bases fitting TRBD2. The CDR3 has 14 amino acids. Germline CDR1 and CDR2: MDHEN and SYDVKM. J was trimmed by 11 bases and V by 5 bases; bases with no gene match: 11. This chain's CDR3 is CASSRPGLDGVQYF. The DNA for the CDR3 is TGTGCCAGCAGTCGCCCGGGACTAGATGGCGTTCAGTACTTC.

The chain links TRBV3-1 (or the pseudogene TRBV3-2) to TRBJ2-2; no reliable D call. The CDR3 length is 16 residues. Trimming pared 4 bases from V and 5 bases from J, leaving 17 bases between. Per germline, CDR1 LGHDT and CDR2 YNNKEL (reference sequence). The CDR3 DNA is TGTGCCAGCAGCCCTACTGTCCTTAGTAGAACCGGGGAGCTGTTTTTT. Translation: CASSPTVLSRTGELFF.

The V and J genes are TRBV2 and TRBJ1-1, with D perhaps matching TRBD1 (6 bases). The CDR3 is made up of 13 amino acids. The germline gives CDR1 SNHLY, CDR2 FYNNEI. V lost 4 bases and J 6 bases, leaving 12 bases between the germline ends. CDR3 loop: CASSVRRTAEAFF. Written as DNA, the CDR3 is TGTGCCAGCAGTGTGCGTAGGACAGCTGAAGCTTTCTTT.

The chain carries TRBV5-1 and TRBJ1-4, with D perhaps TRBD1 (5 bases). CDR3 size: 15 residues. The V end lost 5 bases, the J end lost 4 bases, and 15 bases lay between the germline ends. The germline CDR1 and CDR2 sequences are SGHRS and YFSETQ. The CDR3 reads CASRLSPGFNEKLFF. The DNA of the CDR3 is TGCGCCAGCAGGTTAAGCCCAGGGTTTAATGAAAAACTGTTTTTT.

V and J are TRBV5-1 and TRBJ1-6; the match to TRBD1 covers 9 bases. V shed 4 bases, J shed 10 bases, and the junction held 3 bases outside the gene matches. Per the germline V gene, CDR1 is SGHRS and CDR2 is YFSETQ. CDR3 length: 13 residues. CDR3 in amino acids: CASSGGQGSPLHF. Here the CDR3 DNA reads TGCGCCAGCAGCGGGGGACAGGGCTCACCCCTCCACTTT.

The chain combines TRBV21-1 with TRBJ2-7; the table names TRBD2, a call not compared with the DNA. TRBV21-1 is listed as a pseudogene. CDR3 length: 17 amino acids. CDR3 protein: CASSKRYRNLPTYEQYF. As DNA, the CDR3 is TGTGCCAGCAGCAAGAGATACCGTAACCTACCGACCTACGAGCAGTACTTC.

This sequence joins TRBV2 and TRBJ1-2; D not resolved. The germline V gene has CDR1 SNHLY and CDR2 FYNNEI. Between the trimmed V and J ends, which lost 3 bases and 6 bases, there was a span of 11 bases. This CDR3 comprises 13 residues. This CDR3 reads CASSDMISNGYTF. In DNA form, the CDR3 reads TGTGCCAGCAGTGATATGATTAGCAATGGCTACACCTTC.